This TCR beta chain was captured by sequencing in a study of shared clonotypes between healthy human individuals. Study outcomes and limitations: Only blood was sampled, and tissue TCR repertoires likely differ from blood ones. Naive CD4 clonotypes overlapped across several donors at approximately 5.5%.

The material for each subset, its genomic DNA, was split evenly across several immunoSEQ plates. This table comes from immunoSEQ multiplex PCR, and its TCRdb copy is limited to in-frame clones, with some not included. The sample carries around 2.1 million clones, approximately 94% recorded once. Naive CD8 cells, CD45RO-negative and positively selected for CCR7, excluded terminally differentiated effector memory CD45RA+ cells. The junction had 13 bases not matched to a gene; V was cut back by 1 base and J by 1 base. The CDR3 has 19 residues. CDR1 and CDR2 from the germline V gene are SEHNR and FQNEAQ (reference sequence). Of note for this clone: Antigen specificity is unknown.

The sample consisted of naive CD8+ T cells from PBMCs. This receptor was obtained from a man aged 18-30 years in good health. Some clones in this sample may be carry-over from other donors' samples. The chain uses TRBV7-9 and TRBJ2-5; 9 bases map to TRBD2. The CDR3 nucleotides are TGTGCCAGCAGCTTAGTCTCGGGACTAGCAAAGGGGATCCAAGAGACCCAGTACTTC. Translated, it gives CASSLVSGLAKGIQETQYF.